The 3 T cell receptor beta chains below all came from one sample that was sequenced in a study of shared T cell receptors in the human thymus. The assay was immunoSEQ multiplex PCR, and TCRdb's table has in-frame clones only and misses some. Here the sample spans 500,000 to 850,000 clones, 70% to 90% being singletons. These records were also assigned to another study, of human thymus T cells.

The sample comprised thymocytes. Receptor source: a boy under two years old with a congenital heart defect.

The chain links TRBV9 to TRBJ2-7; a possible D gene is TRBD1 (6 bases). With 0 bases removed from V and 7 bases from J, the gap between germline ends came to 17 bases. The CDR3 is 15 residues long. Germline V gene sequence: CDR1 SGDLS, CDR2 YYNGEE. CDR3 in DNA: TGTGCCAGCAGCGTAGGAGGAGAGAGAAGGGGGGAGCAGTACTTC. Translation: CASSVGGERRGEQYF.

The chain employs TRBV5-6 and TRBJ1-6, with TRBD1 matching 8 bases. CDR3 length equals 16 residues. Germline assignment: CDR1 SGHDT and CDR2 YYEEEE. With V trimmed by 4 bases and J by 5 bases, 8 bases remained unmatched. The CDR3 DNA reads TGTGCCAGCAGCCATAGGACAGGGAAACATAATTCACCCCTCCACTTT. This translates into CASSHRTGKHNSPLHF.

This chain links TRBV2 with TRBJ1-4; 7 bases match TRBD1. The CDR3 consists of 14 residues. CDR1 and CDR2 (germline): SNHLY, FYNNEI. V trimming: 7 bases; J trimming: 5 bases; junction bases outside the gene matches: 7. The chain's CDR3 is CASNRRDSNEKLFF. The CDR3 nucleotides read TGTGCCAGCAACCGCCGGGACAGCAATGAAAAACTGTTTTTT.